This T cell receptor beta chain was recorded in a study of vaccination and CD4 T cells after COVID-19. About the study: Stimulation of the cells used overlapping spike peptide pools from SARS-CoV-2 and from the common cold coronaviruses HCoV-NL63, HCoV-OC43 and HCoV-229E. Study-level results: Post-vaccination reactive clonotypes (median roughly 40) did not differ significantly from post-infection (under 22).

On this clonotype: Antigen unknown.

Sequencing of the DNA from cultured CD4+ T cells was carried out with the Oncomine TCR Beta short-read assay. From cultured CD4+ T cells, genomic DNA was extracted. One entry per CDR3 protein, called by TCRdb with MiXCR from the PCR reads. The sample holds around 5,600 distinct CDR3 sequences; nearly 35% are singletons and the top ten take around 24%. CDR3 length equals 12 residues. Per germline, CDR1 GTSNPN and CDR2 SVGIG (reference sequence). V shed 7 bases and J shed 9 bases, with 13 bases lying between them. Treatment: roughly 11-day PBMC culture with coronavirus spike peptide pools or control peptides (ViraFEST assay). CD4+ T-cell collection from the unexposed donor predated the COVID-19 pandemic (2011-2018). From the roughly ten-day cultures, CD4+ T cells were isolated by negative selection.

This rearrangement joins TRBV30 to TRBJ1-6; possibly TRBD1 for D (5 bases). Sequenced input: CD4+ T cells from blood, cultured in vitro. The receptor comes from a human donor in good health. CDR3 residues: CASQTRGSPLHF. Written as DNA, the CDR3 is TGTGCCTCACAAACAAGGGGTTCACCCCTCCACTTT. The full variable domain, completed using reference TRBV30 and TRBJ1-6, is SQTIHQWPATLVQPVGSPLSLECTVEGTSNPNLYWYRQAAGRGLQLLFYSVGIGQISSEVPQNLSASRPQDRQFILSSKKLLLSDSGFYLCASQTRGSPLHFGNGTRLTVT.